This T cell receptor (beta chain) was identified during a study of cytomegalovirus exposure and HLA in healthy donors. This clone was observed many times. Its target is not known. Study-level findings and limits: Associated with HLA alleles at 0.05 false discovery rate in a later analysis were some 18,000 TCR beta sequences.

Germline assignment: CDR1 MRHNA and CDR2 SNTAGT. Trimming took off 6 bases at V and 5 bases at J, with 10 bases between the two ends. The CDR3 has 13 residues. The primer mix had 60 Vbeta and 13 Jbeta primers. Method: immunoSEQ multiplex PCR; TCRdb's copy keeps in-frame clones and lacks some. The sample comprises about 160,000 clones, roughly 78% of which are singletons, and 7% to 7.5% rests with the top ten. The rearrangement uses TRBV6-4 and TRBJ2-2; D not resolved. The receptor comes from a man aged 35 to 55 in good health and CMV-seropositive. Source material: PBMCs. CDR3 DNA: TGTGCCAGCAGAAGCAGCGAAACCGGGGAGCTGTTTTTT. Translated: CASRSSETGELFF.